One sample yielded the 20 T cell receptor beta chains listed below, sequenced in a study of CD8 T cells in ankylosing spondylitis. Overall study findings and caveats: Several highly homologous variants formed a TCR beta motif that appeared characteristic of ankylosing spondylitis blood.

Their antigens remain unidentified. TCRdb itself ran the 5' RACE reads through MiXCR, one entry per CDR3 protein. The repertoire holds under 850,000 distinct CDR3 sequences, with over 15% as singletons. Sequenced input: blood, either unsorted or a sorted T cell fraction (not recorded which). These receptors came from a male donor with ankylosing spondylitis.

This clonotype has just a few counts. This chain uses TRBV20-1 with TRBJ2-1, with 8 bases matching TRBD2. The CDR3 extends over 13 amino acids. Trimming at V came to 6 bases and at J to 11 bases, leaving 12 bases not matched to a gene. Germline CDR1 and CDR2: DFQATT and SNEGSKA (reference sequence). The CDR3 protein is CSALGGEQGKQFF. CDR3 nucleotides: TGCAGTGCCCTCGGGGGGGAACAGGGAAAGCAGTTCTTC.

The V call is TRBV20-1, the J call TRBJ2-3, with 8 bases fitting TRBD2. Germline V gives CDR1 DFQATT, CDR2 SNEGSKA (reference sequence). Unmatched junction bases numbered 7, after V lost 3 bases and J lost 5 bases. This CDR3 spans 14 amino acids. The CDR3 bases are TGCAGTGCTAGCGGTAGCGGGGCAAGAGATACGCAGTATTTT. Its protein product is CSASGSGARDTQYF.

The V call is TRBV7-2, the J call TRBJ2-1; possible D gene TRBD1, 7 bases. Germline V gene sequence: CDR1 SGHTA, CDR2 FQGNSA. Deletions cut 6 bases from V and 7 bases from J, with 13 bases between. The CDR3 extends over 13 amino acids. The CDR3 DNA sequence: TGTGCCAGCAGGGGGGCAGGGGGGAATGAGCAGTTCTTC. Translation: CASRGAGGNEQFF.

This chain connects TRBV10-3 to TRBJ2-1; TRBD2 matches 7 bases. The germline CDR1 and CDR2 sequences are ENHRY and SYGVKD. J lost 7 bases, V lost 8 bases, and 8 bases had no gene match. The CDR3 contains 13 residues. In nucleotides, the CDR3 is TGTGCCATCGGGGCGGGAGTTTCAAATGAGCAGTTCTTC. Its translation: CAIGAGVSNEQFF.

This clonotype has a handful of counts. The chain joins TRBV7-9 to TRBJ1-5, with D uncertain. Germline V CDR1 and CDR2: SEHNR, FQNEAQ (reference sequence). V was pared by 1 base and J by 8 bases, with 6 bases between. This CDR3 region has 12 residues. CDR3 loop: CASSLGLEPQHF. The CDR3 DNA reads as TGTGCCAGCAGCTTAGGGTTGGAGCCCCAGCATTTT.

This chain uses TRBV3-1 with TRBJ1-3; TRBD1 matches at 7 bases. CDR1 LGHDT and CDR2 YNNKEL come from the germline V gene (reference sequence). This CDR3 is built from 17 residues. The V gene end was trimmed by 4 bases and the J gene end by 0 bases; junction bases not matched to a gene: 9. The CDR3 DNA reads as TGTGCCAGCAGCCCCCCGACGACAGGGACCTCTGGAAACACCATATATTTT. Translating gives CASSPPTTGTSGNTIYF.

This clonotype was detected only a few times. The rearrangement joins TRBV12-3 or TRBV12-4 to TRBJ2-3; 9 bases are a match to TRBD1. The CDR3 totals 15 residues. With V trimmed by 10 bases and J by 2 bases, 10 bases remained unmatched. This chain's CDR3 is CATRPGQGSTDTQYF. CDR3 in DNA: TGTGCCACCCGCCCCGGACAGGGGTCCACAGATACGCAGTATTTT.

This clonotype was seen ten or more times. The DNA for the CDR3 is TGTGCCAGCAGGTCGACAGCAGATAACACTGAAGCTTTCTTT. This translates into CASRSTADNTEAFF. The V call is TRBV6-1, the J call TRBJ1-1; TRBD1 might be the D (5 bases). Germline CDR1 MNHNS, CDR2 SASEGT. The V end was cut by 6 bases, the J end by 2 bases, with 13 bases between. This CDR3 has 14 amino acids.

This clonotype was counted a few times. The gene calls are TRBV19 and TRBJ2-7; D not certain. Trimming stripped 0 bases from V and 7 bases from J, with 10 bases between. The CDR3 extends over 13 amino acids. Germline V gene data show CDR1 as LNHDA and CDR2 as SQIVND (reference sequence). This CDR3 is CASSIDVLGEQYF. The CDR3 DNA reads TGTGCCAGTAGTATAGATGTATTGGGGGAGCAGTACTTC.

This clonotype appeared a few times. The chain carries TRBV7-9 and TRBJ2-5, with 9 bases aligning to TRBD1. The V gene end was trimmed by 5 bases and the J gene end by 4 bases; junction bases not matched to a gene: 8. The CDR3 extends over 15 amino acids. Germline-derived CDR1 and CDR2 are SEHNR and FQNEAQ (reference sequence). The CDR3 sequence is CASSPAGTGIETQYF. DNA for the CDR3: TGTGCCAGCAGCCCTGCCGGGACAGGGATAGAGACCCAGTACTTC.

In its sample, this clonotype was seen once. The chain employs TRBV29-1 and TRBJ2-7, with D possibly matching TRBD1 (6 bases). V was cut by 4 bases and J by 2 bases, with 15 bases left in between. Germline V gene lookup returns CDR1 SQVTM and CDR2 ANQGSEA. The CDR3 loop spans 14 amino acids. The CDR3 reads CSVGTTGSPYEQYF. The DNA of the CDR3 is TGCAGCGTTGGGACGACAGGTTCCCCCTACGAGCAGTACTTC.

The V gene is TRBV7-9, the J gene TRBJ1-1, with D possibly TRBD1 on 5 matching bases. Germline V gives CDR1 SEHNR, CDR2 FQNEAQ (reference sequence). Trimming cost V 1 base and J 5 bases, with 14 bases left between them. The CDR3 length is 15 residues. CDR3 in DNA: TGTGCCAGCAGCTTAGTCGTCGGGGGTATGACTGAAGCTTTCTTT. Translation gives CASSLVVGGMTEAFF.

This chain uses TRBV11-2 with TRBJ1-3; a possible D gene is TRBD1 (5 bases). V lost 4 bases, J lost 0 bases, and 19 bases lay in between. This CDR3 has 18 residues. The V gene's germline CDR1 is SGHAT and CDR2 FQNNGV. The CDR3 sequence is CASSSIGVGPGSGNTIYF. Written as DNA, the CDR3 is TGTGCCAGCAGCTCAATCGGGGTGGGACCCGGCTCTGGAAACACCATATATTTT.

This clonotype has a handful of counts. V and J are TRBV12-3 or TRBV12-4 and TRBJ1-5; 8 nucleotides line up with TRBD1. The CDR3 contains 16 residues. Trimming took 6 bases from V and 3 from J; bases not matched to a gene: 10. The CDR3 bases are TGTGCCAGCAGCCCCTCCCCGGGACAGGTCAATCAGCCCCAGCATTTT. Translation: CASSPSPGQVNQPQHF.

Comments on this clonotype: A read error may account for a junction end that differs from germline. This chain connects TRBV12-3 or TRBV12-4 to TRBJ2-3; 11 bases agree with TRBD2. The CDR3 contains 18 residues. The CDR3 reads CACSFWLAGGPSTDTQYF. The CDR3 nucleotides read TGTGCCTGCAGTTTCTGGCTAGCGGGGGGACCTAGCACAGATACGCAGTATTTT.

Only a few counts were recorded for this clonotype. The chain carries TRBV20-1 and TRBJ1-2; the D is unclear. CDR1 is DFQATT and CDR2 is SNEGSKA in the germline V gene (reference sequence). V shed 3 bases and J shed 4 bases, with 12 bases lying between them. CDR3 length: 13 amino acids. CDR3 nucleotide sequence: TGCAGTGCTAGTTCAGGAGAAGTCTATGGCTACACCTTC. As protein: CSASSGEVYGYTF.

This clonotype was detected many times. The gene calls are TRBV4-1 and TRBJ2-7, with D hard to call. Trimming stripped 0 bases from V and 3 bases from J, with 6 bases between. Germline CDR1 reads MGHRA; CDR2 reads YSYEKL. This CDR3 contains 13 residues. The CDR3 loop is CASSQDVFYEQYF. The DNA for the CDR3 is TGCGCCAGCAGCCAAGATGTTTTCTACGAGCAGTACTTC.

The V and J genes are TRBV7-9 and TRBJ2-1, with 11 bases aligning to TRBD2. V lost 6 bases to trimming and J lost 6 bases; unmatched junction nucleotides: 7. Germline V gives CDR1 SEHNR, CDR2 FQNEAQ (reference sequence). The CDR3 length is 15 residues. The CDR3 coding sequence is TGTGCCAGCAGTCCCATAGCGGGGGGGCTCAATGAGCAGTTCTTC. Translation gives CASSPIAGGLNEQFF.

In this sample, this clonotype turned up a few times. The chain recombines TRBV20-1 with TRBJ2-1, with 9 bases that match TRBD1. J was trimmed by 8 bases and V by 5 bases; bases with no gene match: 10. The CDR3 contains 14 residues. Germline V gives CDR1 DFQATT, CDR2 SNEGSKA (reference sequence). CDR3 DNA: TGCAGTGCTGGCCGGGACAGGGAGGTCGATGAGCAGTTCTTC. Protein: CSAGRDREVDEQFF.

The chain has TRBV25-1 and TRBJ1-2; 7 bases line up with TRBD1. Germline V gene sequence: CDR1 MGHDK, CDR2 SYGVNS. The V segment lost 6 bases and the J segment 1 base; nucleotides outside the gene matches: 2. The CDR3 is 13 residues long. The CDR3 nucleotides are TGTGCCAGCAGCAGGGGGAATAACTATGGCTACACCTTC. It specifies CASSRGNNYGYTF.